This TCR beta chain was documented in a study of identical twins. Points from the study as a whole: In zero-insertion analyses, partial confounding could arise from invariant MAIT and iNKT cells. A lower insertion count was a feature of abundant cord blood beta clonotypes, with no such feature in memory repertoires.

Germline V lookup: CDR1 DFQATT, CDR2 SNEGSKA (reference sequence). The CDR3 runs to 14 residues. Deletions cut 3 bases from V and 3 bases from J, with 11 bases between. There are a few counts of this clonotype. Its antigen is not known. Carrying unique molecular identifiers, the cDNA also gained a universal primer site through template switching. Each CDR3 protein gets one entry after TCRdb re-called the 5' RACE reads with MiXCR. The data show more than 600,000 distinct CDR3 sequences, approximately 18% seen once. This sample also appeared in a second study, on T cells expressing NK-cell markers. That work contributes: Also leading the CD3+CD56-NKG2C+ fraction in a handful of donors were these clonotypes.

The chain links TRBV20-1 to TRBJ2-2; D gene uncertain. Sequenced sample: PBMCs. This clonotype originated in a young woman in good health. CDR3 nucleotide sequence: TGCAGTGCTAGTTTGTCTCCTTACACCGGGGAGCTGTTTTTT. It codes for CSASLSPYTGELFF.